The 22 T cell receptor beta chains listed next were all sequenced from one sample in a study of beta chain features in type 1 diabetes. Findings and caveats of the study: All four CD4+ subsets of Type 1 diabetes patients contained TCRB CDR3s that were moderately but significantly shorter.

Their antigens are not known. Every bit of the isolated RNA underwent reverse transcription, so sequencing read expressed TCRB transcripts. Sequencing was performed with immunoSEQ multiplex PCR; in TCRdb, only in-frame clones are kept and a portion is missing. Of about 270,000 clones listed, 14% are singletons. The sequenced material came from naive CD4+ T cells from blood. These receptors came from a man aged 30-40 years with type 1 diabetes.

This clone has a handful of counts. This chain uses TRBV18 with TRBJ2-1; a possible D gene is TRBD1 (5 bases). Trimming removed 3 bases from V and 3 bases from J, with 12 bases in between. The CDR3 contains 15 residues. CDR1 and CDR2 from the germline V gene are KGHSH and LQKENI. The DNA for the CDR3 is TGTGCCAGCTCACCGCGAGACAGTGACTACAATGAGCAGTTCTTC. Translated: CASSPRDSDYNEQFF.

This clone was picked up a small number of times. The chain has TRBV15 and TRBJ1-1, with unresolved D. CDR1 and CDR2 (germline): LNHNV, YYDKDF (reference sequence). The length of the CDR3 is 13 residues. V was shortened by 0 bases and J by 5 bases, with 7 bases between the two germline ends. CDR3 amino acids: CATSREARTEAFF. The CDR3 DNA is TGTGCCACCAGCAGAGAAGCGAGAACTGAAGCTTTCTTT.

This chain uses TRBV5-6 with TRBJ1-4; 7 nucleotides agree with TRBD1. The CDR3 is 14 residues long. In germline, CDR1 is SGHDT, CDR2 YYEEEE. Losses at the gene ends were 1 base for V and 8 bases for J; bases not matched to a gene: 5. CDR3 sequence: CASSLQGVSEKLFF. Here the CDR3 DNA reads TGTGCCAGCAGCTTGCAGGGGGTATCGGAAAAACTGTTTTTT.

The genes are TRBV20-1 and TRBJ2-3; D gene ambiguous. The CDR3 has 11 amino acids. V gave up 8 bases and J gave up 1 base, with 7 bases separating them. Germline-derived CDR1 and CDR2 are DFQATT and SNEGSKA (reference sequence). The CDR3 DNA reads TGCAGTACTCCTGGCACAGATACGCAGTATTTT. Protein: CSTPGTDTQYF.

This clone came up a few times. The chain joins TRBV12-5 to TRBJ1-1; TRBD1 might be the D (5 bases). The V end was cut by 0 bases, the J end by 0 bases, with 14 bases between. CDR3 length: 17 amino acids. Germline V gene sequence: CDR1 LGHNT, CDR2 FRNRAP. In DNA form, the CDR3 reads TGTGCTAGTGGTTTGGTCCAGGGAGGTCGTATGAACACTGAAGCTTTCTTT. Translation gives CASGLVQGGRMNTEAFF.

In its sample, this clone was seen a few times. The chain couples TRBV7-3 to TRBJ2-1, with D perhaps TRBD2 (5 bases). Germline CDR1 and CDR2: SGHTA and FQGTGA. V was pared by 2 bases and J by 4 bases, with 6 bases between. The CDR3 has 13 amino acids. CDR3 nucleotide sequence: TGTGCCAGCAGCTTAGGGAGTTACAATGAGCAGTTCTTC. Translated: CASSLGSYNEQFF.

This chain joins TRBV7-8 and TRBJ2-1; 8 bases match TRBD2. Trimming at V came to 5 bases and at J to 0 bases, leaving 9 bases not matched to a gene. Germline V CDR1 and CDR2: SGHVS, FQNEAQ. The CDR3 loop spans 17 amino acids. This CDR3 reads CASSPGGVQSSYNEQFF. DNA of the CDR3: TGTGCCAGCAGCCCGGGGGGGGTCCAGAGCTCCTACAATGAGCAGTTCTTC.

This clone was counted only a few times. The chain couples TRBV18 to TRBJ1-4; possibly TRBD1 for D (6 bases). Trimming took 2 bases from V and 6 from J, leaving 16 bases between them. CDR1 and CDR2 from the germline V gene are KGHSH and LQKENI. CDR3 length: 16 residues. CDR3 sequence reads: CASSPSGGQSDEKLFF. The CDR3 nucleotides read TGTGCCAGCTCACCATCTGGGGGCCAGTCGGATGAAAAACTGTTTTTT.

This clone was seen more than once but under ten times. CDR3 loop: CASSGSGRGLDTQYF. The CDR3 DNA sequence: TGTGCCAGCAGCGGTAGCGGGAGGGGATTGGATACGCAGTATTTT. The chain couples TRBV9 to TRBJ2-3; 11 bases map to TRBD2. There are 15 residues in the CDR3. Unmatched junction bases numbered 6, after V lost 3 bases and J lost 6 bases. Germline assignment: CDR1 SGDLS and CDR2 YYNGEE.

In DNA form, the CDR3 reads TGTGCCAGCAGTTACTCGACCGGGGGGATCTATGGCTACACCTTC. This codes for CASSYSTGGIYGYTF. The chain carries TRBV6-5 and TRBJ1-2; a weak D match, TRBD1 (5 bases). V lost 0 bases and J lost 4, with 12 bases in between. The CDR3 spans 15 residues. The germline V gene encodes CDR1 MNHEY and CDR2 SVGAGI.

The chain links TRBV15 to TRBJ2-7, with TRBD2 identical over 9 bases. J gave up 7 bases and V 2 bases, and 9 bases lay outside the gene matches. CDR3 size: 15 residues. CDR1 is LNHNV, CDR2 YYDKDF, per germline (reference sequence). The CDR3 DNA reads as TGTGCCACCAGCAGACTGGCGGGAGGGCCTAGGGAGCAGTACTTC. It yields the protein CATSRLAGGPREQYF. The full variable domain, completed using reference TRBV15 and TRBJ2-7, is DAMVIQNPRYQVTQFGKPVTLSCSQTLNHNVMYWYQQKSSQAPKLLFHYYDKDFNNEADTPDNFQSRRPNTSFCFLDIRSPGLGDTAMYLCATSRLAGGPREQYFGPGTRLTVT.

This clone was detected only a few times. V gene TRBV28 combines with J gene TRBJ2-5, with a weak D call TRBD2 (6 bases). V was trimmed by 6 bases and J by 7 bases, leaving 18 bases between them. The CDR3 is 14 residues long. From germline, CDR1 is MDHEN and CDR2 SYDVKM. CDR3 amino acids: CASSTRRDGGTQYF. CDR3 bases: TGTGCCAGCAGCACTAGGCGGGACGGAGGGACCCAGTACTTC.

V and J are TRBV5-1 and TRBJ2-1, with TRBD2 identical over 11 bases. This CDR3 has 17 amino acids. The germline gives CDR1 SGHRS, CDR2 YFSETQ. The V gene end was trimmed by 3 bases and the J gene end by 1 base; junction bases not matched to a gene: 6. The CDR3 loop reads CASSWGTSGTSYNEQFF. The CDR3 DNA follows: TGCGCCAGCAGCTGGGGGACTAGCGGAACTTCCTACAATGAGCAGTTCTTC.

This clone was counted a few times. V gene TRBV19 combines with J gene TRBJ1-1; possibly TRBD1 for D (5 bases). Trimming shortened V by 8 bases and J by 6 bases, and 16 bases separated the two germline ends. The CDR3 runs 13 residues. Germline lookup yields CDR1 LNHDA and CDR2 SQIVND (reference sequence). CDR3 bases: TGTGCCAGTCGACCCCAGGGTACGGCTGAAGCTTTCTTT. Translated, it gives CASRPQGTAEAFF.

The table lists this clone with a few counts. The CDR3 is CASSSYRGLGETQYF. DNA for the CDR3: TGTGCCAGCAGTTCGTACAGGGGGCTCGGGGAGACCCAGTACTTC. The chain employs TRBV28 and TRBJ2-5; 9 positions match TRBD1. The V and J ends lost 4 bases and 5 bases, in that order; junction bases with no gene match: 8. The CDR3 is made up of 15 amino acids. CDR1 and CDR2 from the germline V gene are MDHEN and SYDVKM.

This clone showed up just a few times. CDR3: CASSLGQASYEQYF. The CDR3 DNA reads TGTGCCAGCAGCTTAGGGCAGGCTTCTTACGAGCAGTACTTC. The V gene is TRBV7-9, the J gene TRBJ2-7; D unclear. Germline lookup yields CDR1 SEHNR and CDR2 FQNEAQ (reference sequence). Trimming removed 1 base from V and 4 bases from J, with 11 bases in between. The CDR3 contains 14 residues.

This clone was counted only a few times. Written as DNA, the CDR3 is TGTGCCAGCAGCTCCCAACTCACCGGGGAGCTGTTTTTT. It codes for CASSSQLTGELFF. V and J are TRBV11-2 and TRBJ2-2; no reliable D call. Trimming pared 4 bases from V and 4 bases from J, leaving 7 bases between. The CDR3 has 13 amino acids. The germline V gene has CDR1 SGHAT and CDR2 FQNNGV.

J is TRBJ1-4 and V is TRBV28, with TRBD1 as a possible D gene (6 bases). This CDR3 has 13 amino acids. Trimming removed 8 bases from V and 14 bases from J, with 21 bases in between. Per germline, CDR1 MDHEN and CDR2 SYDVKM. The CDR3 DNA follows: TGTGCCAGCCGACGAGAGGTTCGACAGGTGCTGTTTTTT. It yields the protein CASRREVRQVLFF.

This clone was detected only a few times. This rearrangement joins TRBV28 to TRBJ2-3; 10 bases are a match to TRBD1. This CDR3 contains 16 residues. V was clipped by 4 bases and J by 4 bases; unmatched bases: 8. Germline CDR1 and CDR2: MDHEN and SYDVKM. The CDR3 loop reads CASSSPGTGESDTQYF. In DNA, the CDR3 is TGTGCCAGCAGTTCTCCCGGGACAGGGGAATCAGATACGCAGTATTTT.

As to this clone: Additional DNA sequences in this sample encode the identical CDR3. The CDR3 DNA sequence: TGTGCCAGCTCACCGACTAGCGGATCCTACAATGAGCAGTTCTTC. Translating it yields CASSPTSGSYNEQFF. The J gene is TRBJ2-1, the V gene TRBV18, with TRBD2 identical over 9 bases. Losses at the gene ends were 3 bases for V and 1 base for J; bases not matched to a gene: 1. CDR3 length equals 15 residues. The germline CDR1 and CDR2 sequences are KGHSH and LQKENI.

The rearrangement uses TRBV4-2 and TRBJ2-3; 10 bases are a match to TRBD2. The germline V gene has CDR1 LGHNA and CDR2 YNFKEQ. This CDR3 region has 16 residues. The V segment lost 4 bases and the J segment 4 bases; nucleotides outside the gene matches: 8. In nucleotides, the CDR3 is TGTGCCAGCAGCCCCGTTAGCGGGAGGTCCCCAGATACGCAGTATTTT. Its translation: CASSPVSGRSPDTQYF.

The rearrangement links TRBV7-2 to TRBJ2-1; D might be TRBD2 (5 bases). V was clipped by 3 bases and J by 6 bases, with 12 bases between them. Germline CDR1 reads SGHTA; CDR2 reads FQGNSA. This CDR3 region has 14 residues. CDR3 in amino acids: CASSFGERSNEQFF. CDR3 nucleotide sequence: TGTGCCAGCAGCTTCGGGGAGAGATCCAATGAGCAGTTCTTC.